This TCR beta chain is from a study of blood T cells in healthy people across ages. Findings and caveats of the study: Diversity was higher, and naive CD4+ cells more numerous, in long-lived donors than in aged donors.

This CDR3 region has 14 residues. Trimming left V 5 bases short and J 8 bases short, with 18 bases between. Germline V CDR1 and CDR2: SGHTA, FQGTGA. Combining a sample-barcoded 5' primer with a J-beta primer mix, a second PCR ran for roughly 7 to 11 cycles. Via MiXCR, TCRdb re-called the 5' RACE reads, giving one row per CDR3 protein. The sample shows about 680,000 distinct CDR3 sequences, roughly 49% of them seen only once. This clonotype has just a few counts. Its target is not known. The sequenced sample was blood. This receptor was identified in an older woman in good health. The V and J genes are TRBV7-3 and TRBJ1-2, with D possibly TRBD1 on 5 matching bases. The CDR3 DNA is TGTGCCAGCAGCCCTGAGACGGTGGCAGGGGGCTACACCTTC. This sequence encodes CASSPETVAGGYTF.